This TCR beta chain derives from a study of control samples from healthy donors and cancer patients. The CDR3 sequence is 12 residues long. V gave up 6 bases and J gave up 5 bases, with 8 bases separating them. Profiling relied on immunoSEQ multiplex PCR, and the TCRdb table lists in-frame clones only, not all of them. Among fewer than 65,000 clones listed, under 90% were seen once. The genes are TRBV12-3 or TRBV12-4 and TRBJ2-1; D is unresolved. The source material was blood. The sequence was obtained from a man aged 65 to 85 in good health. The CDR3 region is CASSPNDNEQFF. CDR3 coding DNA: TGTGCCAGCAGCCCTAATGACAATGAGCAGTTCTTC.